The clone carrying this TCR beta chain occurred many times. Specified time point: pre-sensitization, week 0. Indicated treatment: therapeutic diphenylcyclopropenone sensitization with weekly scalp DPC. This record belongs to a study of human T cells and chemical hapten exposure. Looked up from germline, CDR1 is ENHRY and CDR2 is SYGVKD. The CDR3 is 12 residues long. Deletions cut 4 bases from V and 5 bases from J, with 6 bases between. The study's library attached unique molecular identifiers to single cDNA molecules. Each CDR3 protein is one row after TCRdb ran MiXCR on the RACE reads. Of approximately 180,000 distinct CDR3 sequences detected, 30% appear once; the ten largest clones hold approximately 3%.

The J gene is TRBJ1-5, the V gene TRBV10-3; D is unresolved. Here the sequenced sample was whole blood, taken in connection with sensitization to the hapten diphenylcyclopropenone (DPC). This clonotype originated in a woman aged 25-40 years with alopecia areata. Some clones in this sample may be carry-over from other donors' samples. The CDR3 spells CAISGTDQPQHF. The CDR3 region has the DNA TGTGCCATCAGTGGAACGGATCAGCCCCAGCATTTT.